The subject of this entry is one T cell receptor (beta chain). The antigen is undetermined. This specimen comes from a study of graft-versus-host responses after intestinal transplantation. The ends lost 2 bases at V and 11 bases at J; junction bases unmatched: 2. The germline CDR1 and CDR2 sequences are SGHDN and FVKESK. This CDR3 contains 13 residues. Assay: immunoSEQ multiplex PCR; the TCRdb copy retains only in-frame clones and omits some. The sample includes 140,000 or so clones, over 90% of them seen just once. This chain joins TRBV14 and TRBJ2-1; 11 nucleotides line up with TRBD2. The sequence was obtained from a human donor who received an intestinal transplant. Source: unstimulated CD4+ T cells sorted from spleen or lymph node cells, taken before intestinal transplant. The CDR3 nucleotides are TGTGCCAGCAGCCAAACGACTAGCGGGAAGCAGTTCTTC. It yields the protein CASSQTTSGKQFF. The entire variable domain, with the rest obtained from reference TRBV14 and TRBJ2-1, is as follows: EAGVTQFPSHSVIEKGQTVTLRCDPISGHDNLYWYRRVMGKEIKFLLHFVKESKQDESGMPNNRFLAERTGGTYSTLKVQPAELEDSGVYFCASSQTTSGKQFFGPGTRLTVL.